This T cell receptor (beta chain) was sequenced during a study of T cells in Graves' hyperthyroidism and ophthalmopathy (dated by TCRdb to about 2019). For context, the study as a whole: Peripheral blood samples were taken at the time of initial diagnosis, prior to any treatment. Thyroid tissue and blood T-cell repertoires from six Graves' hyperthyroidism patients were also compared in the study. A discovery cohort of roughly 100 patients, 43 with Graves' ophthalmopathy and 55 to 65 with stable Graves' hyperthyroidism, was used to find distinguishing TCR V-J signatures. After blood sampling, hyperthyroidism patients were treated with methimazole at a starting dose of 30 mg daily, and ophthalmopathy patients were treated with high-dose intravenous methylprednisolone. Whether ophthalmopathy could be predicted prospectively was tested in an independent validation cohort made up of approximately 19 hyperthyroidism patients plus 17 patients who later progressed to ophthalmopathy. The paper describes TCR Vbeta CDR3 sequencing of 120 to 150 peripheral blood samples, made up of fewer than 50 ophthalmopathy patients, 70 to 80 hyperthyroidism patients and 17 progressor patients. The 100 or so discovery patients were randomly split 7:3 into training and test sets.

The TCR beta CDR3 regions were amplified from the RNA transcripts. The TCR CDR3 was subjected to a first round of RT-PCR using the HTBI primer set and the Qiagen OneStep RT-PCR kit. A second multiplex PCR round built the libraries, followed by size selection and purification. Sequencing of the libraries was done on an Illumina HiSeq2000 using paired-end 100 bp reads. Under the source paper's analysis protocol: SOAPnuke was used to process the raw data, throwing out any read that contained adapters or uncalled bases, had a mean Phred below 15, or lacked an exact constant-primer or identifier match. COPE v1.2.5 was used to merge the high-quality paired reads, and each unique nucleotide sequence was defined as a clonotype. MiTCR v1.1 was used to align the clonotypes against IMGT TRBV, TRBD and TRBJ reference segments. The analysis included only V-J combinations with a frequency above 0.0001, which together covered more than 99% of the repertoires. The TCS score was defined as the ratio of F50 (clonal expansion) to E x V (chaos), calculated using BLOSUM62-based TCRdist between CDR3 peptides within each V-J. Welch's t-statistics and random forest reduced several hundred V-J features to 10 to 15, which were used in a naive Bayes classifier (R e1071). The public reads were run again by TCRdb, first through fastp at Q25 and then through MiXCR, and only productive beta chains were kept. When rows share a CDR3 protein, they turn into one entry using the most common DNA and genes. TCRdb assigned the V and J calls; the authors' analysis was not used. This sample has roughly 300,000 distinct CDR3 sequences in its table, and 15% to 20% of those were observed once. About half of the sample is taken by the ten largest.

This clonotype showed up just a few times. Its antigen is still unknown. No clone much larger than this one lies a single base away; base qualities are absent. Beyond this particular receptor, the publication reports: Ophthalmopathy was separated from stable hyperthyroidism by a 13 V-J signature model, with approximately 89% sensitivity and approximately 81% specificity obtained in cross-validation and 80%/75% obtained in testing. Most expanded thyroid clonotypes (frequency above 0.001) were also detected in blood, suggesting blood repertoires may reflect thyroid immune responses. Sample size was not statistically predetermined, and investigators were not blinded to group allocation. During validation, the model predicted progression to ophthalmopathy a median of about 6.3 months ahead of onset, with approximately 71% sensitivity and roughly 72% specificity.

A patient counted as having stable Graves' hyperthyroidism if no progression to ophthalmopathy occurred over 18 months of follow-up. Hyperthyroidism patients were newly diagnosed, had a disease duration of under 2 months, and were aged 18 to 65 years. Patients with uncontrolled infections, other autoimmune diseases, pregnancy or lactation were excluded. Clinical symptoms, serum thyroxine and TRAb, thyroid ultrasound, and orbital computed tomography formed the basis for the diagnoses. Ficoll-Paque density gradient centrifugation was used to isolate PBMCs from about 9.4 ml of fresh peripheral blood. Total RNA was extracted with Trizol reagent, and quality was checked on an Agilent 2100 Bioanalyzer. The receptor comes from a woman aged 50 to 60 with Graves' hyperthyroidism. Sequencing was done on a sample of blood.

The sequence in DNA is TGTGCCAGCAGCCATCGTAGGATTGCAACTAATGAAAAACTGTTTTTT. It encodes CASSHRRIATNEKLFF. The V gene is TRBV7-9 and the J gene is TRBJ1-4; the D gene remains uncertain. The germline V gene (reference sequence) sets CDR1 to SEHNR and CDR2 to FQNEAQ. Its CDR3 holds 16 amino acids, cysteine through phenylalanine. Of all the DNA, just the CDR3 is kept, 48 bases in frame from base 1. V and J lose 5 bases and 0 bases, and a span of 13 bases separates them. Beyond the CDR3, the reference TRBV7-9 and TRBJ1-4 genes provide the residues; the full variable domain reads: DTGVSQNPRHKITKRGQNVTFRCDPISEHNRLYWYRQTLGQGPEFLTYFQNEAQLEKSRLLSDRFSAERPKGSFSTLEIQRTEQGDSAMYLCASSHRRIATNEKLFFGSGTQLSVL.